This T cell receptor beta chain was documented in a study of cytomegalovirus exposure and HLA in healthy donors. General study results and limits: Published work reported that the classifier diagnosed cytomegalovirus status with high specificity and sensitivity. Three chains tied to CMV proved CMV antigen-specific in vitro. Associated with cytomegalovirus, according to the listing, were around 170 TCR beta chains.

Notes on this clone: Its cognate antigen is unknown.

Generated by immunoSEQ multiplex PCR, the TCRdb table keeps only in-frame clones and is missing some. This table holds a few hundred thousand clones, roughly 88% found once. The CDR3 is 17 residues long. Germline loops: CDR1 SGHAT, CDR2 FQNNGV. With 5 bases clipped from V and 3 bases from J, the junction kept 7 bases outside the gene matches. This TCR derives from a woman between 18 and 29 years old in good health and CMV-seronegative. The rearrangement links TRBV11-2 to TRBJ2-6, with TRBD1 matching 10 bases. Material for sequencing was PBMCs. The DNA for the CDR3 is TGTGCCAGCAGCAAACGACAGGGGGCGCTTGGGGCCAACGTCCTGACTTTC. It is translated as CASSKRQGALGANVLTF.